This is a list of T cell receptor beta chains from one sample in a study of blood T cell repertoires in COVID-19. Profiling relied on immunoSEQ multiplex PCR, and the TCRdb table lists in-frame clones only, not all of them. The table has over 250,000 clones, 65% to 90% seen once; the top ten hold 4.5% to 6%. Sequences were obtained from peripheral blood. These receptor sequences come from a man aged 45 to 65 with active or convalescent COVID-19. Each CDR3 is given with its conserved first and last residue. The order of the fields is J gene, V gene, D gene, clone size, CDR3 protein, CDR3 DNA. A D gene is named only where the DNA matches it firmly. Not all rows give a size; the values are once, few, many and, for expanded clones, a class.

j_gene: TRBJ2-5; v_gene: TRBV7-7; d_gene: -; abundance: -; CDR3aa: CASSLAASQETQYF; CDR3nt: TGTGCTAGCAGCTTAGCTGCTAGCCAGGAGACCCAGTACTTC
j_gene: TRBJ2-3; v_gene: TRBV5-4; d_gene: -; abundance: -; CDR3aa: CASSLAGATDTQYF; CDR3nt: TGTGCCAGCAGCTTGGCCGGAGCCACAGATACGCAGTATTTT
j_gene: TRBJ2-7; v_gene: TRBV2; d_gene: TRBD1; abundance: -; CDR3aa: CASSRTGLLSYEQYF; CDR3nt: TGTGCCAGCAGCCGGACAGGCTTACTCTCCTACGAGCAGTACTTC
j_gene: TRBJ2-3; v_gene: TRBV11-3; d_gene: -; abundance: once; CDR3aa: CASSSRTGGPETQYF; CDR3nt: TGTGCCAGCAGCTCCCGAACCGGGGGACCTGAAACGCAGTATTTT
j_gene: TRBJ2-7; v_gene: TRBV11-2; d_gene: -; abundance: -; CDR3aa: CASGEYEQYF; CDR3nt: TGTGCCAGCGGAGAATACGAGCAGTACTTC
j_gene: TRBJ2-3; v_gene: TRBV11-2; d_gene: TRBD1; abundance: -; CDR3aa: CASSLDPDRGGYTDTQYF; CDR3nt: TGTGCCAGCAGCTTAGACCCGGACAGGGGAGGTTACACAGATACGCAGTATTTT
j_gene: TRBJ1-4; v_gene: TRBV19; d_gene: -; abundance: -; CDR3aa: CASSISGIGEKLFF; CDR3nt: TGTGCCAGTAGTATCTCAGGGATTGGGGAAAAACTGTTTTTT
j_gene: TRBJ1-1; v_gene: TRBV27; d_gene: TRBD1; abundance: -; CDR3aa: CASRLDRGKAFF; CDR3nt: TGTGCCAGCAGACTAGACAGGGGGAAAGCTTTCTTT
j_gene: TRBJ1-2; v_gene: TRBV18; d_gene: TRBD1; abundance: -; CDR3aa: CASSQDRGGYGYTF; CDR3nt: TGTGCCAGCTCACAGGACAGGGGGGGCTATGGCTACACCTTC
j_gene: TRBJ1-4; v_gene: TRBV18; d_gene: -; abundance: -; CDR3aa: CASSQRMRDEKLFF; CDR3nt: TGTGCCAGCTCACAAAGGATGAGGGATGAAAAACTGTTTTTT
j_gene: TRBJ2-2; v_gene: TRBV18; d_gene: -; abundance: -; CDR3aa: CASSPSRELFF; CDR3nt: TGTGCCAGCTCACCTTCTCGGGAGCTGTTTTTT
j_gene: TRBJ2-7; v_gene: TRBV6-2/TRBV6-3; d_gene: TRBD2; abundance: -; CDR3aa: CASSYVLGTTSYEQYF; CDR3nt: TGTGCCAGCAGTTACGTTTTAGGGACTACCAGCTACGAGCAGTACTTC
j_gene: TRBJ2-1; v_gene: TRBV5-6; d_gene: -; abundance: -; CDR3aa: CASSSSLANEQFF; CDR3nt: TGTGCCAGCAGCAGCTCGCTAGCCAATGAGCAGTTCTTC
j_gene: TRBJ1-1; v_gene: TRBV19; d_gene: -; abundance: -; CDR3aa: CASSIAGGVGTEAFF; CDR3nt: TGTGCCAGTAGTATAGCCGGAGGGGTCGGCACTGAAGCTTTCTTT
j_gene: TRBJ2-7; v_gene: TRBV5-1; d_gene: TRBD2; abundance: -; CDR3aa: CASSSNSGGRPGFSNF; CDR3nt: TGCGCCAGCAGCTCTAATAGCGGGGGCCGACCAGGCTTTTCGAACTTC
j_gene: TRBJ2-3; v_gene: TRBV7-3; d_gene: TRBD2; abundance: once; CDR3aa: CASSLTSGSGDTQYF; CDR3nt: TGTGCCAGCAGCCTGACTAGCGGGAGTGGTGATACGCAGTATTTT
j_gene: TRBJ2-5; v_gene: TRBV28; d_gene: TRBD1; abundance: -; CDR3aa: CASSLTGSQETQYF; CDR3nt: TGTGCCAGCAGCCTGACAGGGTCCCAAGAGACCCAGTACTTC
j_gene: TRBJ1-4; v_gene: TRBV6-6; d_gene: TRBD1; abundance: -; CDR3aa: CASTSGQGAVGEKLFF; CDR3nt: TGTGCCAGCACCTCGGGACAGGGGGCGGTTGGAGAAAAACTGTTTTTT
j_gene: TRBJ1-2; v_gene: TRBV5-1; d_gene: TRBD1; abundance: -; CDR3aa: CASGRKQGAPENKGYTF; CDR3nt: TGCGCCAGCGGAAGGAAACAGGGGGCCCCGGAGAATAAAGGCTACACCTTC
j_gene: TRBJ1-5; v_gene: TRBV2; d_gene: TRBD1; abundance: -; CDR3aa: CASRNRGYNNQPQHF; CDR3nt: TGTGCCAGCAGGAACAGGGGGTACAACAATCAGCCCCAGCATTTT
j_gene: TRBJ1-2; v_gene: TRBV18; d_gene: -; abundance: -; CDR3aa: CASSLDLGSGYTF; CDR3nt: TGTGCCAGCTCACTCGACTTGGGGAGTGGCTACACCTTC
j_gene: TRBJ1-2; v_gene: TRBV9; d_gene: -; abundance: -; CDR3aa: CASSVGRGTRIRGYTF; CDR3nt: TGTGCCAGCAGCGTAGGCCGGGGAACTAGAATACGTGGCTACACCTTC
j_gene: TRBJ2-7; v_gene: TRBV18; d_gene: TRBD1; abundance: -; CDR3aa: CASSPVGQGPTYEQYF; CDR3nt: TGTGCCAGCTCACCCGTCGGACAGGGACCTACCTACGAGCAGTACTTC
j_gene: TRBJ2-7; v_gene: TRBV4-1; d_gene: -; abundance: few; CDR3aa: CASSLGLGDYEQYF; CDR3nt: TGCGCCAGCAGCCTGGGACTGGGTGACTACGAGCAGTACTTC